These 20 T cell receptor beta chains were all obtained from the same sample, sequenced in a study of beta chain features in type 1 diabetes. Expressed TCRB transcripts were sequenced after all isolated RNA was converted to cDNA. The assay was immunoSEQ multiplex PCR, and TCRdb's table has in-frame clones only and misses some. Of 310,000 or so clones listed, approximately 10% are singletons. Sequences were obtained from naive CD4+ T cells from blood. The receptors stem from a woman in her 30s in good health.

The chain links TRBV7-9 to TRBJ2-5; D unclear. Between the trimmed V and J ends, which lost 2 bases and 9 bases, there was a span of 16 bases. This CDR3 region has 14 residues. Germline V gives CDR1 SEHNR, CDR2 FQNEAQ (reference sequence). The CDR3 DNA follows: TGTGCCAGCAGCTTACAAACAGTCGTTAAGGCCCAGTACTTC. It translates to CASSLQTVVKAQYF.

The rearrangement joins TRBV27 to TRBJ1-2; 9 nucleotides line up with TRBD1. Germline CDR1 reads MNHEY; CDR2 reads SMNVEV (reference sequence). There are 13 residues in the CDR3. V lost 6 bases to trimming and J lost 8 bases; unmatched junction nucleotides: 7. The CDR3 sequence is CASSTTGGAGYTF. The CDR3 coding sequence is TGTGCCAGCAGCACTACAGGGGGCGCAGGCTACACCTTC.

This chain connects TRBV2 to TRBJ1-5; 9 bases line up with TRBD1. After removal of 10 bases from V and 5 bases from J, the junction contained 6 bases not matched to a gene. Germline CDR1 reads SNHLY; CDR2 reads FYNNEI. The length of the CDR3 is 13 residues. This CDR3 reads CAIGTGSYQPQHF. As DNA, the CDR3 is TGTGCCATCGGGACAGGGAGCTATCAGCCCCAGCATTTT.

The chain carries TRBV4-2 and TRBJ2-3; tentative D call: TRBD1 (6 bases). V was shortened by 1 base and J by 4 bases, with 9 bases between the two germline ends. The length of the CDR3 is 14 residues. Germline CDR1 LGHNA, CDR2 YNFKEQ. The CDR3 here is CASSQVGASDTQYF. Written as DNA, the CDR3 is TGTGCCAGCAGCCAAGTGGGGGCATCAGATACGCAGTATTTT.

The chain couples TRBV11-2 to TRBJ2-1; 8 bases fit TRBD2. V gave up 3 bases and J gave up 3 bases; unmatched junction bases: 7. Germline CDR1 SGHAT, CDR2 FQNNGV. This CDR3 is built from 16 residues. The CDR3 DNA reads TGTGCCAGCAGCTTTTCCACTAGCGGTAACTACAATGAGCAGTTCTTC. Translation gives CASSFSTSGNYNEQFF.

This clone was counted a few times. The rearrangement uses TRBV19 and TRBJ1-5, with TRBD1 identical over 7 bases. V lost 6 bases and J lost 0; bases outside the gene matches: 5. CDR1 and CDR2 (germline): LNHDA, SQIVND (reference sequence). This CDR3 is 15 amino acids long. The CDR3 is CASSTGTDSNQPQHF. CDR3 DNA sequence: TGTGCCAGTAGCACCGGGACAGATAGCAATCAGCCCCAGCATTTT.

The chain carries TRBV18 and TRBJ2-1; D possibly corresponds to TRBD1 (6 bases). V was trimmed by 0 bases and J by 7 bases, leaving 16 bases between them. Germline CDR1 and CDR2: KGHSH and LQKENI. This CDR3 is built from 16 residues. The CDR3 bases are TGTGCCAGCTCACCACCGACAGGCTTGAAGGGAAATGAGCAGTTCTTC. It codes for CASSPPTGLKGNEQFF.

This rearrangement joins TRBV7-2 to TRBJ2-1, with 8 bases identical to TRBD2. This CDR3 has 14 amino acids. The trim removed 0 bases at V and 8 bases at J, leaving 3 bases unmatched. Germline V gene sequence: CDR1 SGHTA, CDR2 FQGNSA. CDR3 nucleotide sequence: TGTGCCAGCAGCTTAGCCCCACTAGCGGATGAGCAGTTCTTC. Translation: CASSLAPLADEQFF.

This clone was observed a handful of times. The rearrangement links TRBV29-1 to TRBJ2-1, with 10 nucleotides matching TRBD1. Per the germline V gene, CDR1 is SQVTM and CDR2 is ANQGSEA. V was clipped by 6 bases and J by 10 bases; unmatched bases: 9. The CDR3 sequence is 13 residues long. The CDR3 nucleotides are TGCAGCGTATCCGGGACAGGGGAAGCGGAGCAGTTCTTC. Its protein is CSVSGTGEAEQFF.

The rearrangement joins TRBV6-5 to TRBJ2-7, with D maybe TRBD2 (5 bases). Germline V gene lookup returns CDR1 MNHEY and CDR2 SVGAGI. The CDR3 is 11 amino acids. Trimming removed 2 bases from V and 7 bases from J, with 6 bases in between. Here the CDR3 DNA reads TGTGCCAGCAGTTACGGAGGAGAGCAGTACTTC. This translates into CASSYGGEQYF.

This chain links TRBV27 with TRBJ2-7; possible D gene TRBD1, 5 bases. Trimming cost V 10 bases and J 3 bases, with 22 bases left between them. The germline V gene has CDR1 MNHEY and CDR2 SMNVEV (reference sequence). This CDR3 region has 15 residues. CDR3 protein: CANTETALGNYEQYF. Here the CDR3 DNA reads TGTGCCAACACCGAGACAGCCTTAGGGAACTACGAGCAGTACTTC.

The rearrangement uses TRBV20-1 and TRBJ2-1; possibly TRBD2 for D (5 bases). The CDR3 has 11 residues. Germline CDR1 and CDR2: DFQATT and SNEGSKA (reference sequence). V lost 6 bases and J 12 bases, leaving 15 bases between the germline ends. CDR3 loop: CSARAGPGQFF. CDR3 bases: TGCAGTGCGAGGGCTGGTCCTGGGCAGTTCTTC.

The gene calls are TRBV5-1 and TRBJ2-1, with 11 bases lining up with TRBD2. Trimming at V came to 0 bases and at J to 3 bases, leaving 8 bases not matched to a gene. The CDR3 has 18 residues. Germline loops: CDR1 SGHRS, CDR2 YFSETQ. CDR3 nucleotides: TGCGCCAGCAGCTTGGAGCCTAGCGGGAGGCTTCTCTACAATGAGCAGTTCTTC. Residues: CASSLEPSGRLLYNEQFF.

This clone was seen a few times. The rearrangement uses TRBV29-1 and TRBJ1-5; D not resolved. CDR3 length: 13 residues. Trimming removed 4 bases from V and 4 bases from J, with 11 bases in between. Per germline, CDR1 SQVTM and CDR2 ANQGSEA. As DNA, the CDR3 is TGCAGCGTTGTTGTCGGAGTAAATCAGCCCCAGCATTTT. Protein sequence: CSVVVGVNQPQHF.

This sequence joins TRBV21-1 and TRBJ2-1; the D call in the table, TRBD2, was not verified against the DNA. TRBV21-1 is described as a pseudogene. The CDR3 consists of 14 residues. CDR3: CASSNNGLPNEQFF. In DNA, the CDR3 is TGTGCCAGCAGCAATAACGGACTCCCCAATGAGCAGTTCTTC.

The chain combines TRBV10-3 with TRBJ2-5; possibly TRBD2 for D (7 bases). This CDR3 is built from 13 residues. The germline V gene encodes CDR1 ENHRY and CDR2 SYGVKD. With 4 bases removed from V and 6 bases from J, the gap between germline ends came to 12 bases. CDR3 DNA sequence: TGTGCCATCAGTGGGGAGGGGGTGAAGACCCAGTACTTC. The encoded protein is CAISGEGVKTQYF.

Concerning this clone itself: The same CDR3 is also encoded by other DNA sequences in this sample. The CDR3 nucleotides are TGTGCCAGCAGCTTAGGGGCTAGCGGAACCTACGAGCAGTACTTC. It specifies CASSLGASGTYEQYF. This chain joins TRBV7-2 and TRBJ2-7; 7 bases align to TRBD2. The CDR3 contains 15 residues. Germline loops: CDR1 SGHTA, CDR2 FQGNSA. The V segment lost 1 base and the J segment 2 bases; nucleotides outside the gene matches: 5.

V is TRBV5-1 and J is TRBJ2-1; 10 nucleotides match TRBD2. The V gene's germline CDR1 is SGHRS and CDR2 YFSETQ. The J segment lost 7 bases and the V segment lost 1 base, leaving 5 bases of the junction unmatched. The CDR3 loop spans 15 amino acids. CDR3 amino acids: CASSLFSSGSNEQFF. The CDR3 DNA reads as TGCGCCAGCAGCTTGTTTTCTAGCGGGAGTAATGAGCAGTTCTTC.

This CDR3 is CASSLASQETQYF. DNA of the CDR3: TGTGCCAGCAGTTTGGCCAGCCAAGAGACCCAGTACTTC. The V call is TRBV28, the J call TRBJ2-5; D uncertain. Germline V gives CDR1 MDHEN, CDR2 SYDVKM. This CDR3 has 13 residues. The V end lost 3 bases, the J end lost 1 base, and 6 bases lay between the germline ends.

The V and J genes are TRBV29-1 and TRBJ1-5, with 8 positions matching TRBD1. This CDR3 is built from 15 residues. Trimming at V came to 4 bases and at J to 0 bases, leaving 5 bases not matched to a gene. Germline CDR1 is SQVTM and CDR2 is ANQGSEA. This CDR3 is CSVGAGGGSNQPQHF. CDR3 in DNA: TGCAGCGTTGGGGCAGGGGGCGGTAGCAATCAGCCCCAGCATTTT. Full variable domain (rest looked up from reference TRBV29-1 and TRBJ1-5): SAVISQKPSRDICQRGTSLTIQCQVDSQVTMMFWYRQQPGQSLTLIATANQGSEATYESGFVIDKFPISRPNLTFSTLTVSNMSPEDSSIYLCSVGAGGGSNQPQHFGDGTRLSIL.